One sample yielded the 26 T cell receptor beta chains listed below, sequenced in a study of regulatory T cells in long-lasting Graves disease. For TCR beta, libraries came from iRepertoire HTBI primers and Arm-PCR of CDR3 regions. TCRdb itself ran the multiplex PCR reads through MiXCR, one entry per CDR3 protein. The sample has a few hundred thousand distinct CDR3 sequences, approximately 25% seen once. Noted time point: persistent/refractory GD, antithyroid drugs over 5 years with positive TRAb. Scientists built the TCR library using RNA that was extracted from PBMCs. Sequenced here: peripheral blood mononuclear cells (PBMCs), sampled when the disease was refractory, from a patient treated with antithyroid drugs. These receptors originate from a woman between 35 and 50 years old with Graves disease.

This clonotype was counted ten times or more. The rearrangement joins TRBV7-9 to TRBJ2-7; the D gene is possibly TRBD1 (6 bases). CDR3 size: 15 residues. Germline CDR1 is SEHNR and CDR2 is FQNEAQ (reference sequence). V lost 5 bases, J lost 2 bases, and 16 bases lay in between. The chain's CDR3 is CASSIRQDRTYEQYF. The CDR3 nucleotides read TGTGCCAGCAGCATACGACAGGATCGAACCTACGAGCAGTACTTC.

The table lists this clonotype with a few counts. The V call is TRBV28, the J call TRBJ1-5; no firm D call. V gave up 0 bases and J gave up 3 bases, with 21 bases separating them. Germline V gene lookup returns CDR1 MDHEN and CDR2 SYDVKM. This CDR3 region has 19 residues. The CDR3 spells CASSLWGIRTAAYNQPQHF. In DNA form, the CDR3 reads TGTGCCAGCAGTTTATGGGGGATTCGTACAGCGGCCTACAATCAGCCCCAGCATTTT.

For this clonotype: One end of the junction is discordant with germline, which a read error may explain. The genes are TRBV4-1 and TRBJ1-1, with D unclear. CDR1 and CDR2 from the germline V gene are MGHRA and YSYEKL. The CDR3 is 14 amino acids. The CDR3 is CASSTDPMNTEAFF. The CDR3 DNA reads TGCGCTAGCAGCACGGACCCCATGAACACTGAAGCTTTCTTT.

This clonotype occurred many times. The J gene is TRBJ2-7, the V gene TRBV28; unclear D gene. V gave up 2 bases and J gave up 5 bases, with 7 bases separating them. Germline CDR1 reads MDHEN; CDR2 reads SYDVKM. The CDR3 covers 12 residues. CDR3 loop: CASSLLRNEQYF. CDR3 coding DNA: TGTGCCAGCAGTTTACTCCGTAACGAGCAGTACTTC.

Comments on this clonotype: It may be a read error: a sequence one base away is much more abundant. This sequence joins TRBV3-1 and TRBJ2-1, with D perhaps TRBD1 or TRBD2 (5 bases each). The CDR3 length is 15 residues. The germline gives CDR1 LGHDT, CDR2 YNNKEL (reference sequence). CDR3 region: CASSLGESSYNEQLF. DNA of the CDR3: TGTGCCAGCAGCCTAGGGGAGAGCTCCTACAATGAGCAGCTCTTC.

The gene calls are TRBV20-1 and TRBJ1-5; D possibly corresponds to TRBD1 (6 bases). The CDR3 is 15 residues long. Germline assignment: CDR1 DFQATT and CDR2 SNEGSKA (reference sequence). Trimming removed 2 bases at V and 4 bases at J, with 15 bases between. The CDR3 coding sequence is TGCAGTGCTAGAAAGTCTGGACAGCCTAATCAGCCCCAGCATTTT. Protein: CSARKSGQPNQPQHF.

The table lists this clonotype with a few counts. The CDR3 region is CAWDFGAGETQYF. The CDR3 bases are TGTGCCTGGGACTTTGGGGCAGGCGAGACCCAGTACTTC. The chain recombines TRBV30 with TRBJ2-5; TRBD1 might be the D (5 bases). The CDR3 extends over 13 amino acids. Germline CDR1 and CDR2: GTSNPN and SVGIG (reference sequence). V was trimmed by 5 bases and J by 5 bases, leaving 15 bases between them.

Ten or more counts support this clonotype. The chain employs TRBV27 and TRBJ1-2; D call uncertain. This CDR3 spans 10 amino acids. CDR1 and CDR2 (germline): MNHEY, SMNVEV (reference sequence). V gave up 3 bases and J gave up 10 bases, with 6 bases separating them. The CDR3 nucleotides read TGTGCCAGCAGTTTTCAAGTCTACACCTTC. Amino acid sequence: CASSFQVYTF.

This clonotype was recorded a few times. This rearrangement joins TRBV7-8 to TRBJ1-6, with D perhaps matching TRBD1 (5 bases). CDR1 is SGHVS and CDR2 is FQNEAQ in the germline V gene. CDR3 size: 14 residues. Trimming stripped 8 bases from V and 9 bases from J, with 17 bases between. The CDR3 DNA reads TGTGCCAGCGCCTCAATAAGGGGACCTTCACCCCTCCACTTT. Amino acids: CASASIRGPSPLHF.

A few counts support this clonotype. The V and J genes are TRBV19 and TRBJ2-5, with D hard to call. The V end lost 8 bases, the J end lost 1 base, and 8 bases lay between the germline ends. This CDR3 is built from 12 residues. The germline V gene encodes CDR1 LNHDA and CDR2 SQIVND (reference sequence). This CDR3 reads CASGVTQETQYF. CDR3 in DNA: TGTGCCAGTGGGGTGACCCAAGAGACCCAGTACTTC. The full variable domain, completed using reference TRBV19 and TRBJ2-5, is DGGITQSPKYLFRKEGQNVTLSCEQNLNHDAMYWYRQDPGQGLRLIYYSQIVNDFQKGDIAEGYSVSREKKESFPLTVTSAQKNPTAFYLCASGVTQETQYFGPGTRLLVL.

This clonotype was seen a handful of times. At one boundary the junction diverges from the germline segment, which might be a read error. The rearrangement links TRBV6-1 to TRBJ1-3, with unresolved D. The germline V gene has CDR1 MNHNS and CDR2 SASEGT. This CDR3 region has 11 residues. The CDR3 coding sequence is TGTGCCAGCACTTCTGCAAACACCATATATTTT. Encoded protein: CASTSANTIYF.

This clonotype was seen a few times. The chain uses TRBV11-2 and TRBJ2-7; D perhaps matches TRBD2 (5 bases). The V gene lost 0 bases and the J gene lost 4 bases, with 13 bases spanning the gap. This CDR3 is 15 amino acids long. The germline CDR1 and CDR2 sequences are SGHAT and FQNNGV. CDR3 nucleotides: TGTGCCAGCAGCTTAGAGTCGGGGTTTGCATACGAGCAGTACTTC. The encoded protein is CASSLESGFAYEQYF.

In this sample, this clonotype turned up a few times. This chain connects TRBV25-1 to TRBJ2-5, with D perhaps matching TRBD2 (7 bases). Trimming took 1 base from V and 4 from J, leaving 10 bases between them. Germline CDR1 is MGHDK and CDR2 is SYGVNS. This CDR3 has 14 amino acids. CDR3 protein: CASSEWGGAETQYF. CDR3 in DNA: TGTGCCAGCAGTGAATGGGGGGGGGCAGAGACCCAGTACTTC.

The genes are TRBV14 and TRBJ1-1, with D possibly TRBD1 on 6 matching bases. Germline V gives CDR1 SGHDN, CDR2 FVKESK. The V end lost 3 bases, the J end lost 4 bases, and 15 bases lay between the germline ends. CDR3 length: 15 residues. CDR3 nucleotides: TGTGCCAGCAGCCAGCACCCCAGGGGAAGCACTGAAGCTTTCTTT. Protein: CASSQHPRGSTEAFF.

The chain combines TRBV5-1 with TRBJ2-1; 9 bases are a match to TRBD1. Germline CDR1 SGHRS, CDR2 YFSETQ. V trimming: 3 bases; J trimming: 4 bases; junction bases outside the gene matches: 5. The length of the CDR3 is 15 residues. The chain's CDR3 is CASSWTGAPYNEQFF. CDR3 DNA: TGCGCCAGCAGCTGGACAGGGGCCCCTTACAATGAGCAGTTCTTC. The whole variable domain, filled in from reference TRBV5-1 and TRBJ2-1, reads KAGVTQTPRYLIKTRGQQVTLSCSPISGHRSVSWYQQTPGQGLQFLFEYFSETQRNKGNFPGRFSGRQFSNSRSEMNVSTLELGDSALYLCASSWTGAPYNEQFFGPGTRLTVL.

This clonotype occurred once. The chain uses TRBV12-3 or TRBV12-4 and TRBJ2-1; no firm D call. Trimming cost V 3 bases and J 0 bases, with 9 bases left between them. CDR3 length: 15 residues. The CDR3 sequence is CASSFGRSSYNEQFF. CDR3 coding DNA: TGTGCCAGCAGTTTTGGTCGGAGCTCCTACAATGAGCAGTTCTTC.

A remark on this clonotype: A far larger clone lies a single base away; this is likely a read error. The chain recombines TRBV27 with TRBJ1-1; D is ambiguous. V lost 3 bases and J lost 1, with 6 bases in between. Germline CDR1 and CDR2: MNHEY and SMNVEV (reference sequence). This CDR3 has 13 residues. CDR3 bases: TGTGCCAGCAGTTTTTTGGCGAACACTGAAGCTTTCTTT. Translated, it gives CASSFLANTEAFF.

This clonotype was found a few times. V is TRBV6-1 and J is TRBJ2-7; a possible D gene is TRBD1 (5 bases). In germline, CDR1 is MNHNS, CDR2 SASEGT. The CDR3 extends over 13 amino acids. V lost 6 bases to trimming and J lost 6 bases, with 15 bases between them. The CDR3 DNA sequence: TGTGCCAGCAGGCACCTCCAGGGAATCGAGCAGTACTTC. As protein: CASRHLQGIEQYF.

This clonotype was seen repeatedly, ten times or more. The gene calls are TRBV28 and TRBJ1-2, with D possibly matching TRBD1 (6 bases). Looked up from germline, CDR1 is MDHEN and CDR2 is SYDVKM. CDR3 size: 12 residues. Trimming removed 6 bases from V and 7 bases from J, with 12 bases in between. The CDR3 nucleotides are TGTGCCAGCAGGACCTTGACAGGTGGCTACACCTTC. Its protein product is CASRTLTGGYTF.

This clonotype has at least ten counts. In DNA, the CDR3 is TGTGCCAGCTCATTTGGCGGGGGGAACACCGGGGAGCTGTTTTTT. Amino acid sequence: CASSFGGGNTGELFF. This chain links TRBV2 with TRBJ2-2; 7 nucleotides agree with TRBD2. Unmatched junction bases numbered 7, after V lost 8 bases and J lost 1 base. The CDR3 sequence is 15 residues long. From germline, CDR1 is SNHLY and CDR2 FYNNEI.

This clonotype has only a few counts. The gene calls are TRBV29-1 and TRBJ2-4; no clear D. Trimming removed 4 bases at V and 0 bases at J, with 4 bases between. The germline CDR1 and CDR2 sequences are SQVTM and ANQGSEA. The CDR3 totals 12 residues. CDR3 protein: CSVATAKNIQYF. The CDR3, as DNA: TGCAGCGTTGCGACAGCCAAAAACATTCAGTACTTC.

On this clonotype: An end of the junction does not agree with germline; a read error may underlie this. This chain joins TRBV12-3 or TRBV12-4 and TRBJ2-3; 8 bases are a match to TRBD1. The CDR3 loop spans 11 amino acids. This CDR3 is CASSKDRGGLF. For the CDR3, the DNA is TGTGCCAGCAGCAAAGACAGGGGAGGCCTTTTT.

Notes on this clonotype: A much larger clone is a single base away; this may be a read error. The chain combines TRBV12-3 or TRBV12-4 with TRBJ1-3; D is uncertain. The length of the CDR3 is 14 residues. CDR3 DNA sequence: TGTGCCAGCAGTATACAAGACTCTGGAAACGCCATATATTTT. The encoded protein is CASSIQDSGNAIYF.

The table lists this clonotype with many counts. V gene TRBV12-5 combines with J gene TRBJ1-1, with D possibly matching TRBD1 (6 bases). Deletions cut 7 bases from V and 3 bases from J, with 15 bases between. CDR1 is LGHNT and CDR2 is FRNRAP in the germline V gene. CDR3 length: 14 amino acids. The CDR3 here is CASASGGLDTEAFF. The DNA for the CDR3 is TGTGCTAGTGCTTCGGGGGGGCTGGACACTGAAGCTTTCTTT. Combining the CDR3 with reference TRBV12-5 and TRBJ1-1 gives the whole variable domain DARVTQTPRHKVTEMGQEVTMRCQPILGHNTVFWYRQTMMQGLELLAYFRNRAPLDDSGMPKDRFSAEMPDATLATLKIQPSEPRDSAVYFCASASGGLDTEAFFGQGTRLTVV.

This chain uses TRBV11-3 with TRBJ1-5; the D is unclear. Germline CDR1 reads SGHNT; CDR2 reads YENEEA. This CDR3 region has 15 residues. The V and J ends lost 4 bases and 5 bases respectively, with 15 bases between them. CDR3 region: CASSSRRRGYQPQHF. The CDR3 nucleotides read TGTGCCAGCAGCTCACGGAGGCGAGGGTATCAGCCCCAGCATTTT.

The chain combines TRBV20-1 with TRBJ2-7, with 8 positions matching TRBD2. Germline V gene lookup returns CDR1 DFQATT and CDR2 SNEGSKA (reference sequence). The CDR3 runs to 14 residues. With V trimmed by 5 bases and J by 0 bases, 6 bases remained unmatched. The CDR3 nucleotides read TGCAGTGCTCCAACTAGCGGAAGCTCCTACGAGCAGTACTTC. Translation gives CSAPTSGSSYEQYF.